These T cell receptor beta chains were read from a single sample in a study of cytomegalovirus exposure and HLA in healthy donors. Repertoires were generated with immunoSEQ multiplex PCR, while TCRdb's copy carries only in-frame clones and drops some. The sample records roughly 120,000 clones, roughly 82% being singletons. The sequencing sample was made of PBMCs. The receptors here all came from a woman between 40 and 50 years old in good health and CMV-seropositive. Each CDR3 is given with its conserved first and last residue. A D gene is named only where the DNA matches it firmly. Some rows have no size entry. The others give once, few or many, or a class for an expanded clone.

J gene	clone size	V gene	D gene	CDR3 protein	CDR3 DNA
TRBJ2-7	.	TRBV5-4	TRBD2	CASSLRGGGSYEQYF	TGTGCCAGCAGCTTGCGTGGCGGGGGGTCCTACGAGCAGTACTTC
TRBJ2-5	.	TRBV5-1	TRBD2	CASSLTGLAGGQETQYF	TGCGCCAGCAGCTTAACGGGACTAGCGGGAGGACAAGAGACCCAGTACTTC
TRBJ2-7	once	TRBV11-2	TRBD2	CASSLRTSGSYEQYF	TGTGCCAGCAGCTTAAGGACTAGCGGGTCCTACGAGCAGTACTTC
TRBJ1-2	few	TRBV6-5	.	CASSYSSNGDYGYTF	TGTGCCAGCAGTTACTCCTCGAACGGGGACTATGGCTACACCTTC
TRBJ2-7	.	TRBV13	TRBD1	CASSFPGQGYEQYF	TGTGCCAGCAGCTTTCCCGGACAGGGCTACGAGCAGTACTTC
TRBJ1-2	.	TRBV28	.	CASRPSSGQINYGYTF	TGTGCCAGCAGGCCTTCTTCGGGACAAATTAACTATGGCTACACCTTC
TRBJ1-4	.	TRBV19	.	CASSIAPYNGKLFF	TGTGCCAGTAGTATAGCTCCCTATAATGGAAAACTGTTTTTT
TRBJ2-3	.	TRBV4-2	TRBD2	CASSQTSPLRLASPDTQYF	TGTGCCAGCAGCCAAACTTCCCCACTCAGACTAGCGTCCCCAGATACGCAGTATTTT
TRBJ2-1	.	TRBV30	.	CAWGPPGRGVFNEQFF	TGTGCCTGGGGCCCGCCTGGCAGGGGAGTTTTCAATGAGCAGTTCTTC
TRBJ2-6	.	TRBV9	.	CASSVVSSGANVLTF	TGTGCCAGCAGCGTAGTGAGCTCTGGGGCCAACGTCCTGACTTTC
TRBJ2-7	.	TRBV6-6	.	CASSFPPGDSYEQYF	TGTGCCAGCAGTTTTCCCCCAGGTGACTCCTACGAGCAGTACTTC
TRBJ2-7	.	TRBV7-9	.	CASSPARGSYEQYF	TGTGCCAGCAGCCCCGCCAGGGGTTCCTACGAGCAGTACTTC
TRBJ2-7	.	TRBV4-3	.	CASSQEWTESSYEQYF	TGCGCCAGCAGCCAAGAGTGGACAGAGAGCTCCTACGAGCAGTACTTC
TRBJ1-2	once	TRBV15	.	CATSREGGMFYGYTF	TGTGCCACCAGCAGAGAGGGAGGGATGTTCTATGGCTACACCTTC
TRBJ2-7	.	TRBV5-6	TRBD2	CASSVLADSYEQYF	TGTGCCAGCAGCGTCCTAGCGGACTCCTACGAGCAGTACTTC
TRBJ1-1	.	TRBV20-1	.	CSVIDRYEAFF	TGCAGTGTCATAGATCGGTATGAAGCTTTCTTT
TRBJ2-7	.	TRBV9	TRBD1	CASSLSGTGPYEQYF	TGTGCCAGCAGCCTAAGCGGGACAGGGCCCTACGAGCAGTACTTC
TRBJ1-2	.	TRBV19	.	CASSIGREANYGYTF	TGTGCCAGTAGTATCGGCAGGGAAGCTAACTATGGCTACACCTTC
TRBJ1-3	.	TRBV6-6	TRBD1	CASSFTTGAGNTIYF	TGTGCCAGCAGTTTCACGACAGGGGCTGGAAACACCATATATTTT
TRBJ1-2	few	TRBV9	.	CASSLSTGDGYTF	TGTGCCAGCAGCCTCAGTACGGGGGATGGCTACACCTTC
TRBJ2-5	.	TRBV19	.	CASSLRQTQETQYF	TGTGCCAGTAGTCTCAGACAAACACAAGAGACCCAGTACTTC
TRBJ2-3	few	TRBV10-3	.	CAISRDSTDTQYF	TGTGCCATCAGCCGGGACTCCACAGATACGCAGTATTTT
TRBJ2-7	few	TRBV2	.	CASSESAYEQYF	TGTGCCAGCAGTGAAAGCGCCTACGAGCAGTACTTC
TRBJ1-1	.	TRBV14	.	CASSQDQGMNTEAFF	TGTGCCAGCAGCCAAGACCAGGGGATGAACACTGAAGCTTTCTTT
TRBJ1-1	.	TRBV27	.	CASSFVGATEAFF	TGTGCCAGCAGTTTTGTAGGGGCCACTGAAGCTTTCTTT
TRBJ2-2	few	TRBV7-9	TRBD2	CASSLYGSGSFSGTGELFF	TGTGCCAGCAGCTTATACGGTAGCGGGAGCTTTAGCGGCACCGGGGAGCTGTTTTTT
TRBJ2-1	.	TRBV19	TRBD2	CASNPSGSYNEQFF	TGTGCCAGTAACCCTAGCGGCTCCTACAATGAGCAGTTCTTC
TRBJ1-2	.	TRBV5-1	TRBD1	CASSFLPGGVFGYTF	TGCGCCAGCAGCTTCTTACCAGGGGGCGTTTTTGGCTACACCTTC
TRBJ2-3	.	TRBV4-1	.	CASSQDMSGDTQYF	TGCGCCAGCAGCCAAGATATGTCGGGAGATACGCAGTATTTT
TRBJ2-7	few	TRBV5-6	.	CASSQSYEQYF	TGTGCCAGCAGCCAGTCGTACGAGCAGTACTTC
TRBJ2-4	few	TRBV27	TRBD1	CASSLGWTGENIQYF	TGTGCCAGCAGTTTAGGTTGGACAGGGGAAAACATTCAGTACTTC
TRBJ1-5	.	TRBV6-1	TRBD1	CASSEVEDRFRGNQPQHF	TGTGCCAGCAGTGAAGTAGAGGACAGGTTTAGGGGCAATCAGCCCCAGCATTTT
TRBJ1-2	.	TRBV2	.	CASSVADGFRGYTF	TGTGCCAGCAGTGTCGCAGACGGGTTTCGAGGCTACACCTTC
TRBJ2-7	.	TRBV5-8	TRBD1	CASSFPGQGEFQYF	TGTGCCAGCAGCTTCCCGGGACAGGGCGAATTTCAGTACTTC
TRBJ2-1	.	TRBV5-6	TRBD1	CASSSPGGEQFF	TGTGCCAGCAGCTCCCCAGGGGGTGAGCAGTTCTTC
TRBJ2-5	.	TRBV4-2	TRBD1	CASSPEQRDSGTQYF	TGTGCCAGCAGCCCCGAACAAAGGGACAGCGGGACCCAGTACTTC
TRBJ2-1	.	TRBV7-9	.	CASSLEVRIYNEQFF	TGTGCCAGCAGCTTGGAAGTGAGGATTTACAATGAGCAGTTCTTC
TRBJ2-1	once	TRBV5-1	.	CASTLEGADNEQFF	TGCGCCAGCACCCTGGAGGGGGCGGACAATGAGCAGTTCTTC
TRBJ1-1	few	TRBV4-1	.	CASSQEGASNTEAFF	TGCGCCAGCAGCCAAGAGGGCGCATCGAACACTGAAGCTTTCTTT
TRBJ1-1	.	TRBV5-6	TRBD1	CASSLGGTAMNTEAFF	TGTGCCAGCAGCTTGGGCGGGACAGCTATGAACACTGAAGCTTTCTTT
TRBJ2-7	.	TRBV4-3	.	CASSQNPPRERSYEQYF	TGCGCCAGCAGCCAAAATCCCCCCCGGGAGCGTTCCTACGAGCAGTACTTC
TRBJ1-1	once	TRBV4-3	.	CASSQYGNTEAFF	TGCGCCAGCAGTCAGTATGGGAACACTGAAGCTTTCTTT